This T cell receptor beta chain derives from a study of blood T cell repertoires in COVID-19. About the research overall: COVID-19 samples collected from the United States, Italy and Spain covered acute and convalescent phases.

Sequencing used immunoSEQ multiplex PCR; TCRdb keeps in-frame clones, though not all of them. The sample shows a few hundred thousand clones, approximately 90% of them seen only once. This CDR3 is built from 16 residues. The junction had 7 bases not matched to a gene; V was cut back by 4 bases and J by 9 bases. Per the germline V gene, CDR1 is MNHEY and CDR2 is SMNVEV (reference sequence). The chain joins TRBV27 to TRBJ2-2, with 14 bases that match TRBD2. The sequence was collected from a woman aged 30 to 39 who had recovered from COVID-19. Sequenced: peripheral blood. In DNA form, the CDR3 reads TGTGCCAGCAGTTCCGGACTAGCGGGGGGCGAGAGGGAGCTGTTTTTT. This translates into CASSSGLAGGERELFF.